These T cell receptor beta chains were read from a single sample in a study of cytomegalovirus exposure and HLA in healthy donors. Measured with immunoSEQ multiplex PCR; TCRdb has only the in-frame clones, and not every one. The sample records 150,000 to 180,000 clones, around 75% being singletons. Sequencing input: PBMCs. Receptor source: a man aged 30 to 39 in good health and CMV-seropositive. Each CDR3 is given with its conserved first and last residue. Each record gives: J gene, D gene, clone size, V gene, CDR3 protein, CDR3 DNA. The D gene is left open where the match is weak. The listing skips clone size in some rows; elsewhere it reads once, few, many or a size class.

TRBJ2-7,-,-,TRBV5-6,CASSFAANQGEQYF,TGTGCCAGCAGCTTTGCAGCTAATCAGGGCGAGCAGTACTTC
TRBJ2-2,-,-,TRBV10-3,CAISVEGANGELFF,TGTGCCATCAGTGTGGAGGGGGCAAACGGGGAGCTGTTTTTT
TRBJ1-6,-,-,TRBV25-1,CATQVLQNSPLHF,TGTGCCACCCAGGTCCTCCAAAATTCACCCCTCCACTTT
TRBJ1-4,-,once,TRBV27,CATGGRRFNEKLFF,TGTGCCACCGGGGGGAGGAGGTTTAATGAAAAACTGTTTTTT
TRBJ2-1,TRBD1,-,TRBV27,CASTQGTGNNEQFF,TGTGCCAGCACCCAGGGGACAGGGAACAATGAGCAGTTCTTC
TRBJ2-5,TRBD2,-,TRBV9,CASSVAGLAGVPETQYF,TGTGCCAGCAGCGTAGCCGGGCTAGCGGGAGTTCCCGAGACCCAGTACTTC
TRBJ1-2,TRBD1,few,TRBV28,CASSSGQAMILYGYTF,TGTGCCAGCAGTTCCGGACAGGCGATGATTCTCTATGGCTACACCTTC
TRBJ2-1,TRBD2,-,TRBV7-3,CASSPGAGGKGEQFF,TGTGCCAGCAGCCCAGGGGCGGGAGGGAAGGGTGAGCAGTTCTTC
TRBJ1-1,-,-,TRBV6-6,CASRPDMNTEAFF,TGTGCCAGCAGACCCGACATGAACACTGAAGCTTTCTTT
TRBJ1-2,TRBD1,few,TRBV27,CASSPRTGGDVNGYTF,TGTGCCAGCAGTCCGAGAACAGGGGGCGACGTTAATGGCTACACCTTC
TRBJ2-7,-,-,TRBV7-3,CASSPQGLSYEQYF,TGTGCCAGCAGCCCCCAGGGACTGTCCTACGAGCAGTACTTC
TRBJ2-7,TRBD1,-,TRBV27,CASRTGGGSSYEQYF,TGTGCCAGCAGGACAGGGGGTGGTAGCTCCTACGAGCAGTACTTC
TRBJ2-1,TRBD2,-,TRBV7-2,CASSLRLAGGHEQFF,TGTGCCAGCAGCTTAAGGCTAGCGGGGGGCCATGAGCAGTTCTTC
TRBJ2-1,TRBD1,-,TRBV11-3,CASSKAGTGGFDEQFF,TGTGCCAGCAGCAAAGCCGGGACAGGGGGCTTCGATGAGCAGTTCTTC
TRBJ2-5,-,-,TRBV6-6,CASNPGVRETQYF,TGTGCCAGCAACCCAGGGGTTAGGGAGACCCAGTACTTC
TRBJ1-3,-,-,TRBV6-5,CASSVLAYSGNTIYF,TGTGCCAGCAGTGTCCTAGCATACTCTGGAAACACCATATATTTT
TRBJ2-3,TRBD2,few,TRBV6-4,CASSDSGGADTQYF,TGTGCCAGCAGTGACAGCGGGGGGGCAGATACGCAGTATTTT
TRBJ1-4,-,-,TRBV4-3,CASSQDLGAATNEKLFF,TGCGCCAGCAGCCAAGATCTGGGGGCGGCAACTAATGAAAAACTGTTTTTT
TRBJ2-7,TRBD2,-,TRBV19,CASTHGGEQYF,TGTGCCAGTACTCACGGGGGGGAGCAGTACTTC
TRBJ2-3,-,-,TRBV19,CASSISLTADTQYF,TGTGCCAGTAGTATATCCCTGACAGCGGATACGCAGTATTTT
TRBJ1-1,TRBD1,-,TRBV4-2,CASSQDIAGGRTEAFF,TGTGCCAGCAGCCAAGATATTGCAGGGGGGAGGACTGAAGCTTTCTTT
TRBJ2-5,TRBD2,-,TRBV27,CASARRGGANRETQYF,TGTGCCAGTGCCCGGCGGGGGGGCGCGAACCGAGAGACCCAGTACTTC
TRBJ2-7,TRBD1,-,TRBV28,CASRFGQAGTYEQYF,TGTGCCAGCAGATTCGGACAGGCAGGAACCTACGAGCAGTACTTC
TRBJ1-5,-,-,TRBV29-1,CSVGTDNQPQHF,TGCAGCGTTGGCACTGACAATCAGCCCCAGCATTTT
TRBJ1-5,TRBD1,-,TRBV5-8,CASSAPGQGNQPQHF,TGTGCCAGCAGCGCACCGGGACAGGGCAATCAGCCCCAGCATTTT
TRBJ1-1,TRBD1,few,TRBV9,CASTNRDRVDTEAFF,TGTGCCAGCACCAACCGGGACAGGGTAGACACTGAAGCTTTCTTT
TRBJ2-5,-,few,TRBV7-3,CASSLSPSQETQYF,TGTGCCAGCAGCTTAAGCCCCAGCCAAGAGACCCAGTACTTC
TRBJ2-2,-,-,TRBV7-7,CASSPREGTGELFF,TGTGCTAGCAGCCCCCGCGAGGGCACCGGGGAGCTGTTTTTT